Each of the 10 T cell receptor beta chains below was sequenced from the same sample in a study of technical replicates of blood from a handful of donors. Generated by immunoSEQ multiplex PCR, the TCRdb table keeps only in-frame clones and is missing some. The repertoire holds tens of thousands of clones, with about 95% as singletons. Sequenced material: T cells isolated from PBMCs. The receptors stem from a human donor in good health.

The rearrangement links TRBV9 to TRBJ2-1; tentative D call: TRBD2 (5 bases). In germline, CDR1 is SGDLS, CDR2 YYNGEE. The CDR3 is 15 residues long. With 1 base removed from V and 5 bases from J, the gap between germline ends came to 13 bases. The CDR3 DNA reads TGTGCCAGCAGCGTATCCAGCGGAAGAAACAATGAGCAGTTCTTC. It is translated as CASSVSSGRNNEQFF.

This clone was found once. J is TRBJ1-2 and V is TRBV5-6; TRBD1 aligns across 8 bases. The CDR3 runs to 11 residues. The germline V gene encodes CDR1 SGHDT and CDR2 YYEEEE. V trimming: 5 bases; J trimming: 10 bases; junction bases outside the gene matches: 4. The CDR3 here is CASSRQGFYTF. DNA for the CDR3: TGTGCCAGCAGTCGACAGGGGTTCTACACCTTC.

V is TRBV6-1 and J is TRBJ1-4; TRBD1 aligns across 7 bases. The V segment lost 8 bases and the J segment 4 bases; nucleotides outside the gene matches: 7. This CDR3 has 14 residues. The germline gives CDR1 MNHNS, CDR2 SASEGT. This chain's CDR3 is CASLRDSLNEKLFF. The CDR3 bases are TGTGCCAGCCTCCGGGACAGCCTTAATGAAAAACTGTTTTTT.

This clone occurred once. The chain links TRBV18 to TRBJ1-1, with 10 bases that match TRBD1. The V segment lost 3 bases and the J segment 4 bases; nucleotides outside the gene matches: 17. This CDR3 is 19 amino acids long. CDR1 is KGHSH, CDR2 LQKENI, per germline. CDR3 sequence reads: CASSPRSGTGDLRATEAFF. The CDR3 DNA reads TGTGCCAGCTCACCTAGGTCCGGGACAGGGGATCTTAGGGCCACTGAAGCTTTCTTT.

The CDR3 bases are TGTGCCAGCAGCTTGGCCCTCTCCGGGACAGGGAGGCCGAACACTGAAGCTTTCTTT. It yields the protein CASSLALSGTGRPNTEAFF. The chain joins TRBV5-5 to TRBJ1-1; 9 nucleotides align to TRBD1. V gave up 0 bases and J gave up 1 base; unmatched junction bases: 13. CDR3 length: 19 residues. CDR1 and CDR2 from the germline V gene are SGHKS and YYEKEE (reference sequence).

This chain links TRBV27 with TRBJ2-7; 9 positions match TRBD2. The germline V gene encodes CDR1 MNHEY and CDR2 SMNVEV (reference sequence). This CDR3 spans 13 amino acids. Germline trimming cut 6 bases from V and 3 bases from J; bases unmatched to any gene: 3. In nucleotides, the CDR3 is TGTGCCAGCAGGCCGACTAGCGGCTACGAGCAGTACTTC. It specifies CASRPTSGYEQYF.

The chain links TRBV4-1 to TRBJ1-1; D is unclear. Trimming shortened V by 3 bases and J by 5 bases, and 13 bases separated the two germline ends. The CDR3 totals 14 residues. Germline-derived CDR1 and CDR2 are MGHRA and YSYEKL. This CDR3 reads CASSQGRGITEAFF. As DNA, the CDR3 is TGCGCCAGCAGCCAGGGAAGAGGGATTACTGAAGCTTTCTTT.

V usage is TRBV27 and J usage is TRBJ2-7; no definite D call. Germline values: CDR1 MNHEY, CDR2 SMNVEV (reference sequence). Trimming took off 2 bases at V and 3 bases at J, with 11 bases between the two ends. This CDR3 is built from 14 residues. CDR3 nucleotides: TGTGCCAGCAGTTTAGCACAGTCATACTACGAGCAGTACTTC. Translating it yields CASSLAQSYYEQYF.

The chain couples TRBV9 to TRBJ2-2; 10 bases are a match to TRBD1. V lost 2 bases to trimming and J lost 3 bases; unmatched junction nucleotides: 7. CDR1 and CDR2 from the germline V gene are SGDLS and YYNGEE. The CDR3 totals 17 residues. This CDR3 is CASSVDRDRGDTGELFF. In DNA form, the CDR3 reads TGTGCCAGCAGCGTGGACCGGGACAGGGGTGACACCGGGGAGCTGTTTTTT.

The V gene is TRBV14, the J gene TRBJ2-7, with D uncertain. The CDR3 has 17 amino acids. The V end lost 2 bases, the J end lost 2 bases, and 19 bases lay between the germline ends. CDR1 and CDR2 from the germline V gene are SGHDN and FVKESK. DNA of the CDR3: TGTGCCAGCAGCCAATGGCTTTCGGCAGGCCTAACCTACGAGCAGTACTTC. Its translation: CASSQWLSAGLTYEQYF.